The 9 T cell receptor beta chains below come from one sample, sequenced in a study of cytomegalovirus exposure and HLA in healthy donors. The PCR was carried out with 60 Vbeta primers and 13 Jbeta primers. Here immunoSEQ multiplex PCR was the method, and the copy in TCRdb shows in-frame clones only, minus some. The table records about 250,000 clones, under 90% of them present only once. Sequenced input: PBMCs. These receptor sequences come from a girl aged 2 to 10 in good health and CMV-seronegative.

This clone was picked up a small number of times. The J gene is TRBJ2-7, the V gene TRBV6-1; 7 nucleotides match TRBD1. The germline gives CDR1 MNHNS, CDR2 SASEGT. J was trimmed by 2 bases and V by 2 bases; bases with no gene match: 6. CDR3 size: 15 residues. The CDR3 region is CASSEIQGSTYEQYF. DNA of the CDR3: TGTGCCAGCAGTGAAATACAGGGGTCGACCTACGAGCAGTACTTC.

The chain recombines TRBV5-1 with TRBJ1-6; D may be TRBD1 (6 bases). Germline CDR1 SGHRS, CDR2 YFSETQ. There are 15 residues in the CDR3. V lost 3 bases, J lost 7 bases, and 14 bases lay in between. This CDR3 is CASSSDLGGNSPLHF. CDR3 coding DNA: TGCGCCAGCAGCTCAGACCTAGGGGGAAATTCACCCCTCCACTTT.

The V gene is TRBV7-2, the J gene TRBJ2-5; TRBD1 matches at 8 bases. This CDR3 is 12 amino acids long. V lost 5 bases to trimming and J lost 5 bases; unmatched junction nucleotides: 1. In germline, CDR1 is SGHTA, CDR2 FQGNSA. The CDR3 sequence: CASSRDRETQYF. In DNA, the CDR3 is TGTGCCAGCAGCCGGGACAGGGAGACCCAGTACTTC.

This chain links TRBV10-3 with TRBJ2-3; 8 nucleotides align to TRBD2. The V gene's germline CDR1 is ENHRY and CDR2 SYGVKD. J gave up 1 base and V 3 bases, and 6 bases lay outside the gene matches. There are 16 residues in the CDR3. This CDR3 reads CAISDPGGARTDTQYF. For the CDR3, the DNA is TGTGCCATCAGTGACCCCGGGGGGGCTCGCACAGATACGCAGTATTTT.

This sequence joins TRBV6-6 and TRBJ2-7; TRBD1 matches 7 bases. The V gene end was trimmed by 4 bases and the J gene end by 5 bases; junction bases not matched to a gene: 14. The CDR3 spans 16 residues. The V gene's germline CDR1 is MNHNY and CDR2 SVGAGI (reference sequence). CDR3 sequence reads: CASSSDLGQSGDEQYF. In nucleotides, the CDR3 is TGTGCCAGCAGTTCAGACCTGGGACAGTCTGGCGACGAGCAGTACTTC.

The V call is TRBV5-1, the J call TRBJ2-5; D remains ambiguous. Germline-derived CDR1 and CDR2 are SGHRS and YFSETQ. V was trimmed by 4 bases and J by 1 base, leaving 8 bases between them. The CDR3 has 13 amino acids. Written as DNA, the CDR3 is TGCGCCAGCAGCCACTCGGGCCAAGAGACCCAGTACTTC. This gives the protein CASSHSGQETQYF.

This clone was recorded once. The V and J genes are TRBV10-3 and TRBJ2-7, with a possible D match to TRBD2 (6 bases). The CDR3 runs 13 residues. With 11 bases removed from V and 2 bases from J, the gap between germline ends came to 16 bases. In germline, CDR1 is ENHRY, CDR2 SYGVKD. CDR3 DNA sequence: TGTGCCCAATGGGCGGGGCACCCCTACGAGCAGTACTTC. Amino acid sequence: CAQWAGHPYEQYF.

The V and J genes are TRBV28 and TRBJ2-7; TRBD2 matches 11 bases. The CDR3 totals 17 residues. V was clipped by 2 bases and J by 3 bases; unmatched bases: 9. The germline V gene has CDR1 MDHEN and CDR2 SYDVKM. The CDR3 nucleotides are TGTGCCAGCAGTTTACCCCCACTAGCGGGAGTGCACTACGAGCAGTACTTC. Translating it yields CASSLPPLAGVHYEQYF.

The chain has TRBV15 and TRBJ2-1; D is possibly TRBD2 (5 bases). The CDR3 has 17 amino acids. V lost 5 bases and J lost 0, with 17 bases in between. Germline CDR1 and CDR2: LNHNV and YYDKDF (reference sequence). CDR3: CATSPRSGGSSYNEQFF. The CDR3 DNA reads TGTGCCACCAGCCCCCGATCAGGAGGAAGCTCCTACAATGAGCAGTTCTTC.